The source of this T cell receptor beta chain is a study of regulatory T cells in long-lasting Graves disease. V was clipped by 3 bases and J by 1 base, with 10 bases between them. The CDR3 contains 15 residues. Noted time point: newly diagnosed GD, antithyroid drugs for less than 3 months. The TCR library was made from RNA that had been extracted from PBMCs in TRIzol. This clonotype was recorded many times. Arm-PCR with iRepertoire HTBI primers amplified the CDR3 regions for these TCR beta libraries. From the multiplex PCR reads, TCRdb called clonotypes with MiXCR, one entry per CDR3 protein. Of 400,000 to 500,000 distinct CDR3 sequences listed, 15% are singletons. This same sample was also part of a study on T cells in Graves' hyperthyroidism and ophthalmopathy. As that report states: Diagnoses used clinical symptoms, serum thyroxine and TRAb, thyroid ultrasound and orbital computed tomography.

The V gene is TRBV12-3 or TRBV12-4, the J gene TRBJ1-3; D unclear. The TCR was taken from a woman aged 40 to 55 with Graves disease. This sample comprised peripheral blood mononuclear cells (PBMCs), obtained at new diagnosis, from a patient treated with antithyroid drugs. DNA of the CDR3: TGTGCCAGCAGTTTCCAGACTCTTTCTGGAAACACCATATATTTT. Its protein product is CASSFQTLSGNTIYF.